This T cell receptor (beta chain) was documented in a study of OX40 agonist ivuxolimab in advanced cancers. The overall study: Past anti-PD-1, anti-PD-L1 or anti-CTLA-4 therapy was accepted, and roughly 42% had received some. Findings of the study overall: On average, a greater number of expanded clones characterised CD8+ T cells relative to CD4+. Antigens targeted by the expanded peripheral T cells were not determined.

Repertoires were generated with immunoSEQ multiplex PCR, while TCRdb's copy carries only in-frame clones and drops some. The sample has tens of thousands of clones, roughly 84% seen once. The CDR3 loop spans 14 amino acids. CDR1 and CDR2 from the germline V gene are SGHRS and YFSETQ. V shed 2 bases and J 7 bases; nucleotides not matched to a gene: 5. About this clone: The antigen remains unidentified.

This rearrangement joins TRBV5-1 to TRBJ1-4; 7 positions agree with TRBD1. The receptor's source is an adult with an advanced solid tumor such as melanoma, head and neck, liver or kidney cancer. The sample was CD4+ or CD8+ T cells sorted from blood, taken in a trial of the OX40 agonist ivuxolimab. CDR3 loop: CASSFRGGGEKLFF. For the CDR3, the DNA is TGCGCCAGCAGCTTCAGGGGGGGCGGTGAAAAACTGTTTTTT.